The rows below give T cell receptor beta chains drawn from one sample of a study of Ad26.COV2.S vaccination and SARS-CoV-2 variants. Only in-frame clones appear in the TCRdb table, and some are missing; sequencing was by immunoSEQ multiplex PCR. Counted here are fewer than 500,000 clones, 89% occurring once; the ten biggest clones make up just over 2.5%. The sample here was peripheral blood, taken in a trial of Ad26.COV2.S vaccine versus placebo. Receptors were obtained from a person aged 18-60 years who received the Ad26.COV2.S COVID-19 vaccine or a placebo. Each CDR3 is given with its conserved first and last residue. D genes are given only for firm matches. Expanded clones get a size class; other rows say once, few or many, or leave the size out.

D gene	J gene	V gene	clone size	CDR3 DNA	CDR3 protein
.	TRBJ1-2	TRBV7-2	.	TGTGCCAGCTCCCGGGGAAACTATGGCTACACCTTC	CASSRGNYGYTF
TRBD2	TRBJ2-1	TRBV28	.	TGTGCCAGCAGTTTGTATGCAGCGGGGGACCGCAATGAGCAGTTCTTC	CASSLYAAGDRNEQFF
.	TRBJ2-3	TRBV24-1	.	TGTGCCACCAGTGATTCGCGGACAGATACGCAGTATTTT	CATSDSRTDTQYF
.	TRBJ1-2	TRBV19	.	TGTGCCAGTAGTAACCATGGGGACAAGCCATATGGCTACACCTTC	CASSNHGDKPYGYTF
.	TRBJ2-5	TRBV7-2	.	TGTGCCACCTCACCAACAGGCCCCCAAGAGACCCAGTACTTC	CATSPTGPQETQYF
.	TRBJ1-2	TRBV7-2	.	TGTGCCAGCAGCTTAGCTCAGATTCGTGCCTATGGCTACACCTTC	CASSLAQIRAYGYTF
.	TRBJ2-3	TRBV7-2	few	TGTGCCAGCACCTCGGTACTCGGCACAGATACGCAGTATTTT	CASTSVLGTDTQYF
.	TRBJ1-1	TRBV18	.	TGTGCCAGCTCACCACAGAACTTCCGAGGTGGAGCTTTCTTT	CASSPQNFRGGAFF
.	TRBJ2-3	TRBV15	.	TGTGCCACCAGCAGAGGCCCTTATGGGGGCCCTAGCACAGATACGCAGTATTTT	CATSRGPYGGPSTDTQYF
.	TRBJ2-5	TRBV14	.	TGTGCCAGCAGCCGGGGGACATGGGGGCTTCGGGAGACCCAGTACTTC	CASSRGTWGLRETQYF
.	TRBJ2-2	TRBV5-1	.	TGCGCCAGCAGCTTGTTTGGGCCCAACACCGGGGAGCTGTTTTTT	CASSLFGPNTGELFF
TRBD2	TRBJ2-7	TRBV27	few	TGTGCCAGCAGGGCTCTAGCGGCTACCTACGAGCAGTACTTC	CASRALAATYEQYF
.	TRBJ2-1	TRBV4-1	.	TGCGCCAGCAGCCAAGATCGACAACGGAGAGGGAACAATGAGCAGTTCTTC	CASSQDRQRRGNNEQFF
.	TRBJ2-2	TRBV5-1	once	TGCGCCAGCAGCCCCCCCTTAGGGGCCGGGGAGCTGTTTTTT	CASSPPLGAGELFF
.	TRBJ1-2	TRBV19	.	TGTGCCAGTAGTCCTTTTGCGGCGGGAAACTATGGCTACACCTTC	CASSPFAAGNYGYTF
.	TRBJ1-1	TRBV4-2	.	TGTGCCAGCAGGCCGATAGGGGGTGGCACTGAAGCTTTCTTT	CASRPIGGGTEAFF
TRBD1	TRBJ2-3	TRBV5-1	.	TGCGCCAGCAGCTTTTGGTCAGGGGGCGAAGGCACAGATACGCAGTATTTT	CASSFWSGGEGTDTQYF
.	TRBJ2-3	TRBV7-9	.	TGTGCCAGCAGCTTTTGGGGGGCCCACACAGATACGCAGTATTTT	CASSFWGAHTDTQYF
TRBD1	TRBJ2-3	TRBV5-1	.	TGCGCCAGCAGCTTGGAAAGGGGGCCTGATACGCAGTATTTT	CASSLERGPDTQYF
.	TRBJ1-2	TRBV2	.	TGTGCCAGCAGGAGACAGTTACTCTATGGCTACACCTTC	CASRRQLLYGYTF
TRBD2	TRBJ2-5	TRBV9	.	TGTGCCAGCAATAGACTAGCGGGAGGCGAGACCCAGTACTTC	CASNRLAGGETQYF
.	TRBJ2-3	TRBV11-3	.	TGTGCCAGCAGCTTAGACCAGGGCACAGATACGCAGTATTTT	CASSLDQGTDTQYF
.	TRBJ2-1	TRBV5-1	.	TGCGCCAGCAGCTTGGGCCCATCGAATGAGCAGTTCTTC	CASSLGPSNEQFF
.	TRBJ2-2	TRBV7-9	few	TGTGCCAGCAGCCTTGGGGTTTGGGGGGATCCTTCCGCCGGGGAGCTGTTTTTT	CASSLGVWGDPSAGELFF
.	TRBJ2-1	TRBV7-6	.	TGTGCCAGCAGCCGAGACCAAACAGGGATCTACAATGAGCAGTTCTTC	CASSRDQTGIYNEQFF
TRBD1	TRBJ2-1	TRBV9	.	TGTGCCAGCAGCGTCCGGGACAGGGCGATAAATGAGCAGTTCTTC	CASSVRDRAINEQFF